Following are 4 T cell receptor beta chains from one sample sequenced in a study of cytomegalovirus exposure and HLA in healthy donors. A multiplex PCR was run with 60 Vbeta primers and 13 Jbeta primers. This table comes from immunoSEQ multiplex PCR, and its TCRdb copy is limited to in-frame clones, with some not included. Among some 97,000 clones listed, about four fifths were seen once. What was sequenced was PBMCs. The receptor set was obtained from a female donor in good health and CMV-seropositive.

The chain links TRBV18 to TRBJ1-1; tentatively, D is TRBD1 (5 bases). Germline V gives CDR1 KGHSH, CDR2 LQKENI. Trimming removed 2 bases from V and 5 bases from J, with 15 bases in between. This CDR3 contains 15 residues. The DNA for the CDR3 is TGTGCCAGCTCACCAGCTATGACAGAAACTACTGAAGCTTTCTTT. Translated, it gives CASSPAMTETTEAFF.

A word on this clone: One end of the junction varies from germline; a read error may be responsible. The chain carries TRBV27 and TRBJ2-4, with 7 nucleotides matching TRBD1. Germline CDR1 and CDR2: MNHEY and SMNVEV (reference sequence). CDR3 length: 12 residues. The CDR3 loop is CASSRPTGPWHF. The CDR3 DNA reads as TGTGCCAGCAGTCGACCGACAGGGCCCTGGCACTTC.

V is TRBV7-2 and J is TRBJ2-7; 12 positions agree with TRBD1. The CDR3 is made up of 15 amino acids. The V segment lost 5 bases and the J segment 7 bases; nucleotides outside the gene matches: 9. Germline loops: CDR1 SGHTA, CDR2 FQGNSA. Here the CDR3 reads CASSHAGQGAREQYF. As DNA, the CDR3 is TGTGCCAGCAGCCATGCGGGACAGGGGGCGCGAGAGCAGTACTTC.

This sequence joins TRBV6-1 and TRBJ1-4; no definite D call. Germline values: CDR1 MNHNS, CDR2 SASEGT. The germline V and J ends were trimmed by 4 bases and 8 bases, with 14 bases remaining between them. There are 14 residues in the CDR3. CDR3 in amino acids: CASSGHSEGEKLFF. CDR3 nucleotide sequence: TGTGCCAGCAGTGGCCACTCCGAGGGCGAAAAACTGTTTTTT.